The clone carrying this TCR beta chain came up once. The data are from a study of blood T cell repertoires in COVID-19. For the study at large: The study drew acute and convalescent COVID-19 samples from the United States, Italy and Spain.

Per the original methods: Amplifying reference gene primers gave estimates of nucleated cell counts. The table came from immunoSEQ multiplex PCR; TCRdb's copy has only in-frame clones and leaves some out. D and trimming come from the DNA, and the V and J calls and clone size come from that table. The table lists approximately 210,000 clones, more than 80% of them singletons, with 2% to 2.5% in the top ten. This CDR3 contains 17 residues. V was clipped by 0 bases and J by 0 bases; unmatched bases: 2. Germline V gives CDR1 SGHRS, CDR2 YFSETQ. The TCR was taken from a man aged 30-40 years who had recovered from COVID-19. The chain links TRBV5-1 to TRBJ2-2; 10 bases fit TRBD1. The source material was peripheral blood. The DNA for the CDR3 is TGCGCCAGCAGCTTGGCCGGGACAGGGGCGAACACCGGGGAGCTGTTTTTT. Translated: CASSLAGTGANTGELFF.